This TCR beta chain derives from a study of T cell responses to AZD1222 COVID-19 vaccine. Comments on this clone: Its antigen is still unknown.

The CDR3 spans 16 residues. V was clipped by 6 bases and J by 4 bases; unmatched bases: 10. CDR1 is LGHNA and CDR2 is YSLEER in the germline V gene. Both about-4-week and about-12-week second-dose recipients were combined. General study results and limits: Sampling captured repertoires only after the peak T cell response. Seropositivity was recorded at baseline in only a handful of AZD1222 recipients.

Sequencing was performed with immunoSEQ multiplex PCR; in TCRdb, only in-frame clones are kept and a portion is missing. The data hold around 80,000 clones, with roughly nine tenths observed a single time. Specimen: peripheral blood, collected 28 days after the second AZD1222 dose. This TCR came from an adult who received the AZD1222 COVID-19 vaccine. This sequence joins TRBV4-3 and TRBJ2-3, with 10 bases that match TRBD2. CDR3 region: CASSRSGRARPDTQYF. CDR3 nucleotides: TGCGCCAGCAGTCGCAGCGGGAGGGCCCGGCCAGATACGCAGTATTTT.